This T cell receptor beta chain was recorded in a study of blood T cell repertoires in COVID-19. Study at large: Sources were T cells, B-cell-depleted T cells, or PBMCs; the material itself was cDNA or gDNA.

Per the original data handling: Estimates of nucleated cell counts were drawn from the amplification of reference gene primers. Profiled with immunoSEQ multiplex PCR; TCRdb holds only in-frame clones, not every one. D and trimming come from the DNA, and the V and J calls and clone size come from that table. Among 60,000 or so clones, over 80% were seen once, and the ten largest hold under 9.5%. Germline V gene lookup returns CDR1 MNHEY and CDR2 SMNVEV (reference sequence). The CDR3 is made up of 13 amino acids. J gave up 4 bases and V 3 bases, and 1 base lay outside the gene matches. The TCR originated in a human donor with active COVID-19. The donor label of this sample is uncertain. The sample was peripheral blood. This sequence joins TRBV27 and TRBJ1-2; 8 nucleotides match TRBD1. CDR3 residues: CASSLGTGYGYTF. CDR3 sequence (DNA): TGTGCCAGCAGTTTGGGGACAGGCTATGGCTACACCTTC.